This is a list of T cell receptor beta chains from one sample in a study of human T cells and chemical hapten exposure. TCRdb reanalysed the RACE reads using MiXCR and keeps one entry per CDR3 protein. The sample has approximately 370,000 distinct CDR3 sequences, about 5.4% seen once. Sample: whole blood, taken in connection with sensitization to the hapten diphenylcyclopropenone (DPC). The receptors here all came from a woman under 30 with alopecia areata. Some clones in this sample may be carry-over from other donors' samples. The CDR3 runs from the conserved cysteine through the conserved F or W. The D gene is left open where the match is weak. Only some rows state a clone size, as once, few, many or a class for expanded clones.

v_call: TRBV4-3
d_call: .
j_call: TRBJ2-7
clone_size: many
cdr3_nt: TGCGCCAGCAGCCAAGACGGCGGGAACTACGAGCAGTACTTC
cdr3_aa: CASSQDGGNYEQYF

v_call: TRBV20-1
d_call: TRBD1
j_call: TRBJ2-3
clone_size: few
cdr3_nt: TGCAGTGCGGGACAGCGCACAGATACGCAGTATTTT
cdr3_aa: CSAGQRTDTQYF

v_call: TRBV20-1
d_call: TRBD2
j_call: TRBJ2-1
clone_size: few
cdr3_nt: TGCAGTGCGCCGAGCGGGGACTACAATGAGCAGTTCTTC
cdr3_aa: CSAPSGDYNEQFF

v_call: TRBV6-5
d_call: .
j_call: TRBJ1-5
clone_size: many
cdr3_nt: TGTGCCAGCAGTTACTGGTCAGGCAATCAGCCCCAGCATTTT
cdr3_aa: CASSYWSGNQPQHF

v_call: TRBV5-5
d_call: .
j_call: TRBJ1-1
clone_size: many
cdr3_nt: TGTGCCAGCAGGATGGGAAAGGACGACACTGAAGCTTTCTTT
cdr3_aa: CASRMGKDDTEAFF

v_call: TRBV2
d_call: TRBD1
j_call: TRBJ1-2
clone_size: few
cdr3_nt: TGTGCCAGCAGGGAAACAGGGGGCAAAAGTGATGGCTACACCTTC
cdr3_aa: CASRETGGKSDGYTF

v_call: TRBV12-3/TRBV12-4
d_call: .
j_call: TRBJ2-3
clone_size: many
cdr3_nt: TGTGCCAGCAGTTTAGGGGGACTGATACGGAATACGCAGTATTTT
cdr3_aa: CASSLGGLIRNTQYF

v_call: TRBV4-2
d_call: TRBD2
j_call: TRBJ2-5
clone_size: .
cdr3_nt: TGTGCCAGCAGCCAACAGGCTAGCGGGGGCCCTCAAGAGACCCAGTACTTC
cdr3_aa: CASSQQASGGPQETQYF

v_call: TRBV7-6
d_call: TRBD2
j_call: TRBJ2-1
clone_size: many
cdr3_nt: TGTGCCAGCAGCTCGCCGGGGGGGCGGCAGTTCTTC
cdr3_aa: CASSSPGGRQFF

v_call: TRBV4-3
d_call: .
j_call: TRBJ1-6
clone_size: .
cdr3_nt: TGCGCCAGCAGCCAAGAAACGGCAAGCTCCTATAATTCACCCCTCCACTTT
cdr3_aa: CASSQETASSYNSPLHF

v_call: TRBV20-1
d_call: .
j_call: TRBJ2-3
clone_size: .
cdr3_nt: TGCAGTGCTAGGAGGAGCGGCAACACAGATACGCAGTATTTT
cdr3_aa: CSARRSGNTDTQYF

v_call: TRBV7-8
d_call: .
j_call: TRBJ2-1
clone_size: .
cdr3_nt: TGTGCCAGCAGCGCCTACAGGGTCTTATACAATGAGCAGTTCTTC
cdr3_aa: CASSAYRVLYNEQFF

v_call: TRBV7-2
d_call: .
j_call: TRBJ2-1
clone_size: many
cdr3_nt: TGTGCCAGCAGCTTAGGACGGACAACTAATGAGCAGTTCTTC
cdr3_aa: CASSLGRTTNEQFF

v_call: TRBV6-5
d_call: .
j_call: TRBJ1-1
clone_size: many
cdr3_nt: TGTGCCAGCAGTTACGGGGCCCAGACGAACACTGAAGCTTTCTTT
cdr3_aa: CASSYGAQTNTEAFF

v_call: TRBV20-1
d_call: TRBD2
j_call: TRBJ2-1
clone_size: many
cdr3_nt: TGCAGTATTCCTAGCGGGGGGGCCTATGAGCAGTTCTTC
cdr3_aa: CSIPSGGAYEQFF

v_call: TRBV20-1
d_call: .
j_call: TRBJ1-3
clone_size: many
cdr3_nt: TGCAGTGCTAGACCCCCGGCCCGCACCTTCCCCTTCTCTGGAAACACCATATATTTT
cdr3_aa: CSARPPARTFPFSGNTIYF

v_call: TRBV4-1
d_call: TRBD1
j_call: TRBJ1-5
clone_size: few
cdr3_nt: TGCGCCAGCAGCCAAGATCCGGACAGGGGTCAGCCCCAGCATTTT
cdr3_aa: CASSQDPDRGQPQHF

v_call: TRBV6-2/TRBV6-3
d_call: .
j_call: TRBJ1-5
clone_size: many
cdr3_nt: TGTGCCAGCAGTTACTCAAGGGGAAGCCAGCCCCAGCATTTT
cdr3_aa: CASSYSRGSQPQHF